These T cell receptor beta chains were read from a single sample in a study of Ad26.COV2.S vaccination and SARS-CoV-2 variants. Assay used: immunoSEQ multiplex PCR; TCRdb lists only in-frame clones, some missing. The repertoire holds more than 350,000 clones, with about nine tenths as singletons. Sequencing was performed on peripheral blood, taken in a trial of Ad26.COV2.S vaccine versus placebo. The source is a person between 18 and 59 years old who received the Ad26.COV2.S COVID-19 vaccine or a placebo. CDR3s include the opening cysteine and the closing phenylalanine or tryptophan.

v_gene: TRBV7-2; CDR3aa: CASSLYGGGPNTGELFF
v_gene: TRBV5-1; CDR3aa: CASSLVAAPTDTQYF
v_gene: TRBV6-5; CDR3aa: CASSYSRAQGLDTQYF
v_gene: TRBV27; CDR3aa: CASRPRGPGVYEQYF
v_gene: TRBV4-2; CDR3aa: CASSQEKGGPYEQYF
v_gene: TRBV11-3; CDR3aa: CASSGDNLPYSNQPQHF
v_gene: TRBV21-1; CDR3aa: CASRLGLAGGREQFF
v_gene: TRBV9; CDR3aa: CASSVGQARDTEAFF
v_gene: TRBV28; CDR3aa: CASSSHEGGKGNTIYF
v_gene: TRBV25-1; CDR3aa: CASGRFGGRGGADTQYF
v_gene: TRBV28; CDR3aa: CASSALRAGLYNEQFF
v_gene: TRBV19; CDR3aa: CASSSRTGESTGELFF
v_gene: TRBV5-4; CDR3aa: CASSLVADYEQYF
v_gene: TRBV5-1; CDR3aa: CASSLSGAYEQYF
v_gene: TRBV7-6; CDR3aa: CASSLTSIEGREKLFF
v_gene: TRBV6-6; CDR3aa: CASSAGTSAYEQYF
v_gene: TRBV5-1; CDR3aa: CASSLVSSTNEKLFF
v_gene: TRBV11-3; CDR3aa: CASSSGGTQYF
v_gene: TRBV4-3; CDR3aa: CASSQEGGIYSPLHF
v_gene: TRBV4-1; CDR3aa: CASSPTYNEQFF
v_gene: TRBV10-2; CDR3aa: CASSDGGGETLIQVNIQYF
v_gene: TRBV2; CDR3aa: CASSEQGKWETQYF
v_gene: TRBV7-2; CDR3aa: CASSLEVSRIYEQYF
v_gene: TRBV9; CDR3aa: CASSARASGNTIYF
v_gene: TRBV2; CDR3aa: CASRGPGLDTQYF
v_gene: TRBV7-3; CDR3aa: CASSVGGAPYNEQFF
v_gene: TRBV18; CDR3aa: CASSPLRPMNTEAFF
v_gene: TRBV18; CDR3aa: CASSPGTSGRYNEQFF
v_gene: TRBV3-1/TRBV3-2; CDR3aa: CASSQVTGSYNEQFF
v_gene: TRBV18; CDR3aa: CASSPTSPSGNTIYF
v_gene: TRBV7-9; CDR3aa: CASSLDVQGWTGELFF
v_gene: TRBV7-9; CDR3aa: CASSLGQGGYGYTF
v_gene: TRBV10-3; CDR3aa: CAITETVNTEAFF
v_gene: TRBV5-1; CDR3aa: CASSSRLAADEQYF
v_gene: TRBV4-1; CDR3aa: CASSLAGGPYEQYF
v_gene: TRBV27; CDR3aa: CASSFHYSGSTEAFF
v_gene: TRBV5-1; CDR3aa: CASSIRDRHYEQYF
v_gene: TRBV19; CDR3aa: CASSIMGQEETQYF
v_gene: TRBV6-6; CDR3aa: CASSPPPRGRADQPQHF
v_gene: TRBV9; CDR3aa: CASSVSTGASYGYTF
v_gene: TRBV7-9; CDR3aa: CASSLAGQGLTEAFF
v_gene: TRBV5-8; CDR3aa: CASSEGLAGGGDTQYF
v_gene: TRBV5-6; CDR3aa: CASTDTYEQYF
v_gene: TRBV5-1; CDR3aa: CASSPSDVQGYEQYF
v_gene: TRBV19; CDR3aa: CASSDRQRDEQYF
v_gene: TRBV4-1; CDR3aa: CASSQVRGFQPQHF
v_gene: TRBV11-2; CDR3aa: CASSSSRVSAKNIQYF
v_gene: TRBV19; CDR3aa: CASSNPGQRNEQYF
v_gene: TRBV7-2; CDR3aa: CASSLATGNNQPQHF
v_gene: TRBV6-2/TRBV6-3; CDR3aa: CASSYSGTSGRYEQYF
v_gene: TRBV7-9; CDR3aa: CASSSAGYQETQYF
v_gene: TRBV6-5; CDR3aa: CASSYSAPYEQYF
v_gene: TRBV30; CDR3aa: CAWIGGRGEQFF
v_gene: TRBV9; CDR3aa: CASALLAGGPSEQFF
v_gene: TRBV21-1; CDR3aa: CASSRGDENNEQFF